This T cell receptor (beta chain) originates from a study of vaccination and CD4 T cells after COVID-19. Described treatment: approximately 11-day PBMC culture with coronavirus spike peptide pools or control peptides (ViraFEST assay). This clonotype is labeled large. Its antigen is as yet unknown. CD4+ T cells that had been cultured provided DNA sequenced with the Oncomine TCR Beta short-read assay. Via MiXCR, TCRdb re-called the PCR reads, giving one row per CDR3 protein. Counted here are about 15,000 distinct CDR3 sequences, around 30% occurring once; the ten biggest clones make up around 16%. Germline lookup yields CDR1 SQVTM and CDR2 ANQGSEA. This CDR3 has 14 amino acids. V lost 6 bases and J 0 bases, leaving 11 bases between the germline ends.

The clonotype comes from a human donor with COVID-19. The chain combines TRBV29-1 with TRBJ2-2; D not certain. The sequenced sample was cultured CD4+ T cells from blood. The CDR3 reads CSVGTWANTGELFF. The CDR3 nucleotides read TGCAGCGTCGGAACCTGGGCGAACACCGGGGAGCTGTTTTTT.